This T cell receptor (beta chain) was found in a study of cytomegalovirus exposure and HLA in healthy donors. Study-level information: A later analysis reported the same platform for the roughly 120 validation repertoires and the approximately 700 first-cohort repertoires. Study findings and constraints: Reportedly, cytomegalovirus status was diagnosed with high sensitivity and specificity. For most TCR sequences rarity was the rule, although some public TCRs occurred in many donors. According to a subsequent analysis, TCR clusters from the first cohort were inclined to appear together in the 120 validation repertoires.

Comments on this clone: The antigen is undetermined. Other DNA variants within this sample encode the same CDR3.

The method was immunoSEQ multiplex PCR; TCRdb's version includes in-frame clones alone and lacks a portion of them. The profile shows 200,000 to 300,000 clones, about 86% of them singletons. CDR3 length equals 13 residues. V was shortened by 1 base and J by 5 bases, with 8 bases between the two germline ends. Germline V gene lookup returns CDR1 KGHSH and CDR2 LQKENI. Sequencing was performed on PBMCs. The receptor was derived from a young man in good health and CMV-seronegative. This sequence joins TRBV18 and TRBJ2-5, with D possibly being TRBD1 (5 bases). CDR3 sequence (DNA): TGTGCCAGCTCACCACAGGGGAAGGAGACCCAGTACTTC. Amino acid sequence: CASSPQGKETQYF.